This T cell receptor beta chain comes out of a study of cytomegalovirus exposure and HLA in healthy donors. About the study: Approximately 190 million T cells yielded 100 million or so unique TCR beta sequences in earlier analysis. Study outcomes and limitations: TCR beta chain V- and J-gene trimming was linked, in a later analysis, to a missense variant in DCLRE1C.

PCR employed 60 Vbeta and 13 Jbeta primers. Profiling relied on immunoSEQ multiplex PCR, and the TCRdb table lists in-frame clones only, not all of them. The sample has under 150,000 clones; 81% are singletons. This clone was recorded only once. Antigen unknown. In nominal health when sampled, donors likely had unrecorded immune exposures nonetheless. V lost 9 bases, J lost 6 bases, and 12 bases stayed unmatched. The germline V gene has CDR1 SGHRS and CDR2 YFSETQ. The CDR3 has 15 amino acids. This chain uses TRBV5-1 with TRBJ2-5, with 12 bases fitting TRBD2. The clonotype originates from a woman aged 30 to 39 in good health and CMV-seronegative. Material for sequencing was PBMCs. As DNA, the CDR3 is TGCGCCACCGCCCGACTAGCGGGAGTTGGCAAGACCCAGTACTTC. Translated: CATARLAGVGKTQYF.